The text below deals with one T cell receptor beta chain. Its antigen is unidentified. Sequenced by immunoSEQ multiplex PCR; TCRdb stores in-frame clones only, minus some. The sample holds some 130,000 clones, roughly four fifths seen once. The donors were members of the validation cohort comprising over a hundred subjects, separate from the approximately 670-subject first cohort. The germline V gene has CDR1 WNHNN and CDR2 SYGVQD (reference sequence). The CDR3 covers 11 residues. V was clipped by 6 bases and J by 9 bases, with 9 bases between them. This sample stems from a study of cytomegalovirus exposure and HLA in healthy donors. Study-wide results and caveats: Subsequent analysis revealed that first-cohort TCR clusters tended to co-occur in the 110 or so validation repertoires. Despite most TCR sequences being rare, some public TCRs occurred in many donors. In vitro experiments confirmed that three CMV-associated chains were specific for CMV antigens.

This chain links TRBV10-1 with TRBJ2-1; possible D gene TRBD1, 5 bases. The sequenced material came from PBMCs. The clonotype comes from a woman under 40 in good health and CMV-seronegative. CDR3 DNA: TGCGCCAGCAGGTACAGGTTTGAGCAGTTCTTC. Protein product: CASRYRFEQFF.